This T cell receptor beta chain comes out of a study of metastatic and nonmetastatic thyroid tumors. For the study at large: Repertoire comparison spanned blood and tumor or nodule tissue of malignant and benign thyroid patients. Study-wide findings and caveats: Reportedly, malignant thyroid tumors had significantly higher TCR beta diversity than benign nodules, in blood and tumor.

Germline V gene data show CDR1 as SGHVS and CDR2 as FNYEAQ. CDR3 length: 15 amino acids. Trimming pared 5 bases from V and 1 base from J, leaving 14 bases between. Every patient underwent thyroid surgery untreated. In the original workflow: Variation in CDR3 across clinicopathological groups served as the basis for constructing a distant-metastasis classifier in papillary thyroid cancer. TCRdb re-called the PCR reads via MiXCR. TCRdb's processing, not the authors' own work, is the source of the V and J calls. The table has about 8,000 clones, 25% to 30% seen once. This clone occurred many times. Its specificity is unknown.

The sequence came from a female donor with papillary thyroid cancer or a benign thyroid nodule (not recorded which). Some clones in this sample may be carry-over from other donors' samples. Sequenced input: adjacent normal tissue. The chain employs TRBV7-6 and TRBJ2-5; the D is unclear. DNA of the CDR3: TGTGCCAGCAGCACCTACCCCAGTTCCCAAGAGACCCAGTACTTC. Protein: CASSTYPSSQETQYF.